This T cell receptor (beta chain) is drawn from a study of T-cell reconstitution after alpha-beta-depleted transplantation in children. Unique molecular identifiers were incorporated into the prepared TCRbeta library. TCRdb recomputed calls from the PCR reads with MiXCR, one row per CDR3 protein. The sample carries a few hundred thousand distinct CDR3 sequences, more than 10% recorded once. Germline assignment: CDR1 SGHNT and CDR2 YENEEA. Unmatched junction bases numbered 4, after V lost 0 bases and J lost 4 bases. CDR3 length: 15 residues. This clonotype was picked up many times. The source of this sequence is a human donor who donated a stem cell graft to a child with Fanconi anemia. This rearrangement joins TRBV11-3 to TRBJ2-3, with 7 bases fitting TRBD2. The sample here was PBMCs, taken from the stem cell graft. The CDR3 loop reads CASSLDSAGADTQYF. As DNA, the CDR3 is TGTGCCAGCAGCTTAGATTCTGCGGGGGCAGATACGCAGTATTTT.